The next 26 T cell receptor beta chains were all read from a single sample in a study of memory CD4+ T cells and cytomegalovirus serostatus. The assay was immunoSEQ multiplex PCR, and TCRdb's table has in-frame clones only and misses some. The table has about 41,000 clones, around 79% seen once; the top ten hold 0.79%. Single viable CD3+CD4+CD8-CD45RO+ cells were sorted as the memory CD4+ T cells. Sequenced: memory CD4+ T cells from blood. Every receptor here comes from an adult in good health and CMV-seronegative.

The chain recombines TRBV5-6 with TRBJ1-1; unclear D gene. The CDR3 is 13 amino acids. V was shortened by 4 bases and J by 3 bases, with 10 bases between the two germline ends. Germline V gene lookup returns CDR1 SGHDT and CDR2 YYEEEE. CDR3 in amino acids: CASSRERHTEAFF. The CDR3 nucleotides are TGTGCCAGCAGCAGGGAAAGACACACTGAAGCTTTCTTT.

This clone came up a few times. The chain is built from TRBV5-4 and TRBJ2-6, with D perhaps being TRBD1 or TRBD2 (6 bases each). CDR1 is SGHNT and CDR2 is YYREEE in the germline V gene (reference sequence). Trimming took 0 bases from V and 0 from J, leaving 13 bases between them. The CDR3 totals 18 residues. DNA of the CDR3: TGTGCCAGCAGCTTGGTAGCCAGGGGAGGCTCTGGGGCCAACGTCCTGACTTTC. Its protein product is CASSLVARGGSGANVLTF.

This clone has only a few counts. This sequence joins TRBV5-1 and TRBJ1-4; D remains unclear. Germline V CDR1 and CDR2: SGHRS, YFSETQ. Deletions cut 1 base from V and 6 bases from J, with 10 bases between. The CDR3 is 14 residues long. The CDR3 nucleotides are TGCGCCAGCAGCTTGTCCGGGGTTGATGAAAAACTGTTTTTT. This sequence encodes CASSLSGVDEKLFF.

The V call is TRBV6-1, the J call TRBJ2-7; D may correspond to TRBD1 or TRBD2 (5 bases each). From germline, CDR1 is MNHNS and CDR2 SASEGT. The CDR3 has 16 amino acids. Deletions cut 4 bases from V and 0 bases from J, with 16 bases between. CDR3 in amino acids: CASSASRDASSYEQYF. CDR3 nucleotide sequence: TGTGCCAGCAGTGCTAGCCGGGACGCGAGCTCCTACGAGCAGTACTTC.

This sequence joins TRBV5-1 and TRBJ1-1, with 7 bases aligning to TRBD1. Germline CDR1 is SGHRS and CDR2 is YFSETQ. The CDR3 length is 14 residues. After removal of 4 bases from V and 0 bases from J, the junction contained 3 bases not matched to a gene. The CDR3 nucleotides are TGCGCCAGCAGCACGGGACAGCTGAACACTGAAGCTTTCTTT. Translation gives CASSTGQLNTEAFF.

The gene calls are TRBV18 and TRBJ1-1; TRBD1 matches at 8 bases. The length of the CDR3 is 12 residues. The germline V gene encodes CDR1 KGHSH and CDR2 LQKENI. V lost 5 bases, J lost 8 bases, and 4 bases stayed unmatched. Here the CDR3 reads CASSVGTGEAFF. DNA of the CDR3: TGTGCCAGCTCAGTCGGGACAGGAGAAGCTTTCTTT.

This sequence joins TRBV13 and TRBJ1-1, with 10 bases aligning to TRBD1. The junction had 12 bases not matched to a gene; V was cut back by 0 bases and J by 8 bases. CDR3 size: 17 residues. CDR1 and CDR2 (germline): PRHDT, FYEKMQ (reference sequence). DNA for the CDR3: TGTGCCAGCAGCTTAGGCCGGATTCCGGGACAGGGGCAGGAAGCTTTCTTT. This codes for CASSLGRIPGQGQEAFF.

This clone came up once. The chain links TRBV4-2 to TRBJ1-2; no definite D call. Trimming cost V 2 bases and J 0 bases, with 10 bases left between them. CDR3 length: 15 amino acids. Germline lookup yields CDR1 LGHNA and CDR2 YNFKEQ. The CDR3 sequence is CASSQRGASNYGYTF. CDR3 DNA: TGTGCCAGCAGCCAAAGAGGTGCATCTAACTATGGCTACACCTTC.

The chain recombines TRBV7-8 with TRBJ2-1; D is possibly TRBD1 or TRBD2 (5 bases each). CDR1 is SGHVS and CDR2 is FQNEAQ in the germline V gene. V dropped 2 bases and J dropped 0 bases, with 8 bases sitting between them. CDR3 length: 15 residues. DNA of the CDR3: TGTGCCAGCAGCTTACGTGGGGGCTCCTACAATGAGCAGTTCTTC. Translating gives CASSLRGGSYNEQFF.

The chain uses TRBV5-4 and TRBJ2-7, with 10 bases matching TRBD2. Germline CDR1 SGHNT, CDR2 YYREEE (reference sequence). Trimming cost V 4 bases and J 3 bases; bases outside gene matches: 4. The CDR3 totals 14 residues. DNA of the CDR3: TGTGCCAGCAGCATACTAGCGGGGAGCTACGAGCAGTACTTC. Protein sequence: CASSILAGSYEQYF.

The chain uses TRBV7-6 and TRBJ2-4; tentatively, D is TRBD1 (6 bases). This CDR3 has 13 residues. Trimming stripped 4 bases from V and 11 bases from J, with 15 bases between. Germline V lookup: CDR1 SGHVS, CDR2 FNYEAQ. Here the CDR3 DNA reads TGTGCCAGCAGCTCCGGACAGAACCGCCTTCAGTACTTC. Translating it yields CASSSGQNRLQYF.

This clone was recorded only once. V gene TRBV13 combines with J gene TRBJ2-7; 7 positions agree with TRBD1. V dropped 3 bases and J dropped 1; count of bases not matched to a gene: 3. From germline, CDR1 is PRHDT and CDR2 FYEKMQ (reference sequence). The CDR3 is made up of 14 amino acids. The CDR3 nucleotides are TGTGCCAGCAGCTTTCGACAGGGATCCTACGAGCAGTACTTC. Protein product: CASSFRQGSYEQYF.

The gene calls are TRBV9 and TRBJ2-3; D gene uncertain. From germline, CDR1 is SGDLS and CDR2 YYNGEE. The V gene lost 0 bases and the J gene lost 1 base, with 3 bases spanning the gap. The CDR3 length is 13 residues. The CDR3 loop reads CASSVGGTDTQYF. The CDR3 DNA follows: TGTGCCAGCAGCGTAGGAGGCACAGATACGCAGTATTTT.

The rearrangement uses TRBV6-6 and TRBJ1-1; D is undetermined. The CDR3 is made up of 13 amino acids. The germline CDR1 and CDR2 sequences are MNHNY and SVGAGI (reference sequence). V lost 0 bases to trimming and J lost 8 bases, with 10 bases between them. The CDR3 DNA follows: TGTGCCAGCAGTTACTCGTTCGAAGAAGAAGCTTTCTTT. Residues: CASSYSFEEEAFF.

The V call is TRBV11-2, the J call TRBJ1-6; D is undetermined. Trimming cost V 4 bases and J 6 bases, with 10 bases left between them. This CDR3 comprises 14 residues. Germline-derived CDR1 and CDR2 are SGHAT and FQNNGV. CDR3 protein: CASSSGVSNSPLHF. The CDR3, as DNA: TGTGCCAGCAGCTCGGGAGTGTCTAATTCACCCCTCCACTTT.

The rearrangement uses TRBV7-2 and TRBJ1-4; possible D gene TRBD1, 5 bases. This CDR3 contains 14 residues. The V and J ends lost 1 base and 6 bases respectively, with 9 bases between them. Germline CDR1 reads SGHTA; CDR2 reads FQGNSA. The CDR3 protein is CASSLVQGHEKLFF. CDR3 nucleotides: TGTGCCAGCAGCTTAGTTCAGGGTCATGAAAAACTGTTTTTT.

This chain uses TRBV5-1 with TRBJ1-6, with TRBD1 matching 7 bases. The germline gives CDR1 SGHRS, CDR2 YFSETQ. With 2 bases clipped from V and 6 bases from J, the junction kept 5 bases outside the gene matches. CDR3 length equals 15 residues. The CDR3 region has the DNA TGCGCCAGCAGCTTCCAAGGGACAGCTAATTCACCCCTCCACTTT. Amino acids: CASSFQGTANSPLHF.

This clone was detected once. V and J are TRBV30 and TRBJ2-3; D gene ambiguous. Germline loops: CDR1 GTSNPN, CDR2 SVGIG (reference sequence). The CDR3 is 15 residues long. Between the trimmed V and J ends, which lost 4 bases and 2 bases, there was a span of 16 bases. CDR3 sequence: CAWNPPQGYTDTQYF. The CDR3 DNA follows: TGTGCCTGGAACCCCCCCCAAGGCTACACAGATACGCAGTATTTT.

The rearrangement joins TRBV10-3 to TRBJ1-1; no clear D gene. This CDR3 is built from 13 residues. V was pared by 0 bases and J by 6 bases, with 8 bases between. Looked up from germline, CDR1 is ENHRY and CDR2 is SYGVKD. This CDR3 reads CAISESSTAEAFF. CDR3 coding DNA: TGTGCCATCAGTGAGTCGTCTACAGCTGAAGCTTTCTTT.

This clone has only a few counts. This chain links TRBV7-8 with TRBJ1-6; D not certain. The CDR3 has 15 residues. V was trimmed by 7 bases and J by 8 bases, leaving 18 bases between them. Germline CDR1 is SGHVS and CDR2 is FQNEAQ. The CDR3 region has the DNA TGTGCCAGCACCCCTTCGGTCGCTAAGGATTCACCCCTCCACTTT. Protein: CASTPSVAKDSPLHF.

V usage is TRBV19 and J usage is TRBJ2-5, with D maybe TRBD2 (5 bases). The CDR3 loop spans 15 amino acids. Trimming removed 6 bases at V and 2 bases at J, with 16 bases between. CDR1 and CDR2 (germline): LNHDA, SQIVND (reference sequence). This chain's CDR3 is CASRSGRRRQETQYF. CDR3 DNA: TGTGCCAGTAGGAGCGGCAGGCGGCGTCAAGAGACCCAGTACTTC.

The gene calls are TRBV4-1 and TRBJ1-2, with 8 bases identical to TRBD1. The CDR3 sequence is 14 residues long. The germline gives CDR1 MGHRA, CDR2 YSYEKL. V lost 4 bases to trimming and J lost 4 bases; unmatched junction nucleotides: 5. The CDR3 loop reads CASSPATGGYGYTF. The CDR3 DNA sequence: TGCGCCAGCAGCCCGGCCACAGGGGGCTATGGCTACACCTTC.

The CDR3 DNA follows: TGTGCCAGCAGCTTAGTCGGGGGACAGCCCCAGCATTTT. This encodes CASSLVGGQPQHF. The chain is built from TRBV7-2 and TRBJ1-5, with D possibly TRBD1 on 5 matching bases. Trimming cost V 1 base and J 7 bases, with 8 bases left between them. The V gene's germline CDR1 is SGHTA and CDR2 FQGNSA. The CDR3 covers 13 residues.

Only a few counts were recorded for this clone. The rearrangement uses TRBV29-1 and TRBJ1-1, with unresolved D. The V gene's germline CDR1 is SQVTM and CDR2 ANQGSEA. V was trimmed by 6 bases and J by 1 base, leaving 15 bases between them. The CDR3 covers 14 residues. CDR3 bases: TGCAGCGTCCTCAGTAGCCGTTCGAACACTGAAGCTTTCTTT. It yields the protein CSVLSSRSNTEAFF.

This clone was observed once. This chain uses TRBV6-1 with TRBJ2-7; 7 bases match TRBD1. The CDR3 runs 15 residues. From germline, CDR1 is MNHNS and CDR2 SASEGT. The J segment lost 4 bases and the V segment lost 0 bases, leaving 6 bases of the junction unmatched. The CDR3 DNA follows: TGTGCCAGCAGTGAAGCGCCAGGGGGAAGGTACGAGCAGTACTTC. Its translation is CASSEAPGGRYEQYF.

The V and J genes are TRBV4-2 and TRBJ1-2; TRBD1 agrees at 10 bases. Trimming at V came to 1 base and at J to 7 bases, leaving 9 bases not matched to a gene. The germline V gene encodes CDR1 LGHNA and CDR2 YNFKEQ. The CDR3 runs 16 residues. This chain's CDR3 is CASSQANRDRGSGYTF. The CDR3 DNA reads TGTGCCAGCAGCCAAGCAAATAGGGACAGGGGATCTGGCTACACCTTC.